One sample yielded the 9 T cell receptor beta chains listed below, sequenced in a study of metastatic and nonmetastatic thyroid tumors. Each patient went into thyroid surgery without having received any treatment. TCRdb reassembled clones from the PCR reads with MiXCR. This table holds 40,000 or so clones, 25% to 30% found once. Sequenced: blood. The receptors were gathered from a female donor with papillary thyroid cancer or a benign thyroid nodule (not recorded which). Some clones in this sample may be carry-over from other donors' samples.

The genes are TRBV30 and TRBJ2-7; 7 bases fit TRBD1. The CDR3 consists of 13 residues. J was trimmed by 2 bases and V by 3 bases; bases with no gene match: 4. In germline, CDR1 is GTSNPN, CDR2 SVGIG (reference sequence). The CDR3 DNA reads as TGTGCCTGGAGCAGACAGGGCGCCTACGAGCAGTACTTC. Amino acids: CAWSRQGAYEQYF.

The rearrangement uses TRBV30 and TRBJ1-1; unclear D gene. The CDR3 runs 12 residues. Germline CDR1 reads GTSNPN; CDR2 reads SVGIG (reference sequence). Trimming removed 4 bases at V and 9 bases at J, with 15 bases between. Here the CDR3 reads CAWILTGLQAFF. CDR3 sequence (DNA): TGTGCCTGGATCTTAACGGGTTTACAAGCTTTCTTT.

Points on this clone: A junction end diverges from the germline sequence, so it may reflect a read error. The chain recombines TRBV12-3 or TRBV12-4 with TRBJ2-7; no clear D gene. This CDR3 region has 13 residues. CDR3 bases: TGTGTCAGCAGACCTTCGGCCGGCTACGAGCAGTACTTT. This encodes CVSRPSAGYEQYF.

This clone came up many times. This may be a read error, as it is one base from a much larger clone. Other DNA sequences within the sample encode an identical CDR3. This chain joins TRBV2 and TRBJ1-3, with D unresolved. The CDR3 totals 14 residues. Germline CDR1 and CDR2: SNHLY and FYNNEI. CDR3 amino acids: CVSSAPGSGNTIYF. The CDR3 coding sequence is TGTGTCAGCAGTGCGCCGGGCTCTGGAAACACCATATATTTT.

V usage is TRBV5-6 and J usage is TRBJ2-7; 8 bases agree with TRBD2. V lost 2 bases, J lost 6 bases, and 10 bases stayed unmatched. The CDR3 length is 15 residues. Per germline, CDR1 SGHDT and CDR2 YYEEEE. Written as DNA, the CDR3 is TGTGCCAGCAGCTTTGGGCCGGGAGGGGAGATCGAGCAGTACTTC. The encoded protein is CASSFGPGGEIEQYF.

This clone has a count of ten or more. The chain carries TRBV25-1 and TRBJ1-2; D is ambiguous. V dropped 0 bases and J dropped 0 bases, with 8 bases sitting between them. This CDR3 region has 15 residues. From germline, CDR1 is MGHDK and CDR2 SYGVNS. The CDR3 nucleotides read TGTGCCAGCAGTGAATATGGGTTGGCTAACTATGGCTACACCTTC. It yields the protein CASSEYGLANYGYTF.

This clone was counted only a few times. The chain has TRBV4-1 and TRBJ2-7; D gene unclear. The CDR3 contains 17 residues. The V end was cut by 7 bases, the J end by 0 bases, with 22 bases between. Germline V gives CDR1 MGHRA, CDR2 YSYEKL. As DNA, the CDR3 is TGCGCCAGCATCCAGGTCTTCTCAGGACGGAGCTCCTACGAGCAGTACTTC. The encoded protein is CASIQVFSGRSSYEQYF.

The CDR3 DNA follows: TGTGCCAGCAGTTACTCGGGGCTAGCGGTGGGTGGGTGGACCAACGTCCTGACTTTC. Translated: CASSYSGLAVGGWTNVLTF. The chain is built from TRBV6-2 or TRBV6-3 and TRBJ2-6; 7 bases map to TRBD2. The CDR3 spans 19 residues. Germline V gives CDR1 MNHEY, CDR2 SVGEGT. Unmatched junction bases numbered 16, after V lost 0 bases and J lost 8 bases.

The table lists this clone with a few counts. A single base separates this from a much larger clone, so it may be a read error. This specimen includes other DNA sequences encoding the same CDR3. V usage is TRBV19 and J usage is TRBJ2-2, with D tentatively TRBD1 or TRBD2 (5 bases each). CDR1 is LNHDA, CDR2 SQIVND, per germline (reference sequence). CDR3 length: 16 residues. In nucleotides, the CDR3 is TGTGCCAGTAGTATCCGGGGCCGAAGGAGGACCGGGGAGCTGTTTTTC. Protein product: CASSIRGRRRTGELFF.